Below, one T cell receptor (beta chain) is given with its context. Its specificity is not known. The study made its TRB cDNA libraries by 5' RACE, adding UMI labels. From its re-call of the 5' RACE reads, TCRdb lists each CDR3 protein once, without DNA. The sample includes 70,000 to 100,000 distinct CDR3 sequences. CDR3 length equals 12 residues. Germline V gene data show CDR1 as SQVTM and CDR2 as ANQGSEA. This sample stems from a study of CXCR3-negative and CXCR3-positive naive CD8 T cells. Regarding the study as a whole: After cryopreservation, CXCR3 expression dropped partially; most assays used fresh PBMCs. Naive CXCR3-positive and CXCR3-negative cells shared TRBV-TRBJ usage; memory cells diverged. Comparably high diversity was seen in both naive subsets, and much lower diversity in memory CD8+ cells.

The chain joins TRBV29-1 to TRBJ2-5; TCRdb outputs TRBD1, but without DNA this stays unchecked. The sample consisted of naive CXCR3- CD8+ T cells from blood. As for subset: CD45RO-CCR7+CD27+CD95- naive CD8+ T cells lacking CXCR3 (TNR3-). The origin of this receptor is a human donor in good health. Some clones in this sample may be carry-over from other donors' samples. The CDR3 sequence: CSVEAGVAFRYF.